Below are 3 T cell receptor beta chains sequenced from a single sample in a study of control samples from healthy donors and cancer patients (dated by TCRdb to the early 2020s). Library preparation used the immunoSEQ multiplex PCR assay. TCRdb stores this immuneACCESS table with in-frame sequences only. Part of the clones is absent; in the studies checked, under half of the shortfall reflects unresolved V genes, and no reason is known for the rest. Across this sample there are fewer than 200,000 clones, with just over 90% seen only once. The ten top clones hold about 4% of the sample. Sequences were obtained from blood. The receptors here all came from a woman aged 60-75 years in good health.

The V call is TRBV9, the J call TRBJ2-3; 11 bases match TRBD1. Germline trimming cut 2 bases from V and 4 bases from J; bases unmatched to any gene: 3. Germline CDR1 and CDR2: SGDLS and YYNGEE. This CDR3 spans 15 amino acids. The CDR3: CASSVGTGGPDTQYF. CDR3 in DNA: TGTGCCAGCAGCGTCGGGACAGGGGGGCCAGATACGCAGTATTTT.

The chain links TRBV4-3 to TRBJ1-6; D unresolved. CDR1 is LGHNA and CDR2 is YSLEER in the germline V gene. The ends were cut back, 2 bases at V and 8 bases at J, with 4 bases in the middle. The length of the CDR3 is 12 residues. The CDR3 spells CASSQSDSPLHF. DNA for the CDR3: TGCGCCAGCAGCCAATCGGATTCACCCCTCCACTTT.

V is TRBV7-2 and J is TRBJ1-5, with 9 nucleotides matching TRBD1. Per the germline V gene, CDR1 is SGHTA and CDR2 is FQGNSA. This CDR3 comprises 17 residues. V lost 3 bases and J lost 5; bases outside the gene matches: 11. In DNA form, the CDR3 reads TGTGCCAGCAGCTTCGCCGGGACAGGGAATACCTATCAGCCCCAGCATTTT. Its protein product is CASSFAGTGNTYQPQHF.